This is a list of T cell receptor beta chains from one sample in a study of CD8+ T cells in alopecia areata. The protocol was immunoSEQ multiplex PCR, while the TCRdb copy is restricted to in-frame clones and leaves out a portion. The table has about 190,000 clones, 59% seen once. Sequenced material: CD4+ T cells sorted from blood, taken at week 0. Receptor source: a human donor with alopecia areata. Each CDR3 is given with its conserved first and last residue. A D gene is named only where the DNA matches it firmly. Only part of the rows carry a size: once, few, many, or a class if the clone is expanded.

size | J | V | D | DNA | CDR3
NA | TRBJ1-2 | TRBV29-1 | TRBD1 | TGCAGCGTTAGGGACAGCTATGGCTACACCTTC | CSVRDSYGYTF
NA | TRBJ2-1 | TRBV27 | TRBD1 | TGTGCCAGCAGTATTCGGACAGGGGGTAATGAGCAGTTCTTC | CASSIRTGGNEQFF
NA | TRBJ1-2 | TRBV9 | NA | TGTGCCAGCAGCGCTACACAAGGGATGGTCTATGGCTACACCTTC | CASSATQGMVYGYTF
NA | TRBJ2-5 | TRBV6-1 | NA | TGTGCCAGCAGTAGCCACAGGGCCTGGGAGACCCAGTACTTC | CASSSHRAWETQYF
NA | TRBJ1-2 | TRBV9 | TRBD1 | TGTGCCAGCAGCGTGGACAGGGACTACTATGGCTACACCTTC | CASSVDRDYYGYTF
many | TRBJ2-3 | TRBV9 | NA | TGTGCCAGCAGCGTAAATGTGGGGGGCAGCACAGATACGCAGTATTTT | CASSVNVGGSTDTQYF
few | TRBJ1-2 | TRBV18 | TRBD1 | TGTGCCAGCTCACCGGACAGGGTGACCCATGGCTACACCTTC | CASSPDRVTHGYTF
NA | TRBJ2-5 | TRBV7-2 | TRBD2 | TGTGCCAGCAGCTTAAGCTCTAGCGGGGGGGAAGAGACCCAGTACTTC | CASSLSSSGGEETQYF
NA | TRBJ2-5 | TRBV11-3 | NA | TGTGCCAGCAGCCGGGTCTACCAAGAGACCCAGTACTTC | CASSRVYQETQYF
NA | TRBJ1-5 | TRBV2 | NA | TGTGCCAGCAGTCGGGGTGGGGTCAATCAGCCCCAGCATTTT | CASSRGGVNQPQHF
NA | TRBJ2-5 | TRBV5-1 | NA | TGCGCCAGCAGCTTGATGCCAACCCGAGAGACCCAGTACTTC | CASSLMPTRETQYF
NA | TRBJ1-5 | TRBV5-1 | NA | TGCGCCAGCAGCTTGGGGTACAATCAGCCCCAGCATTTT | CASSLGYNQPQHF
once | TRBJ1-6 | TRBV9 | TRBD1 | TGTGCCAGCAGCACCGGGACAGTTAATTCACCCCTCCACTTT | CASSTGTVNSPLHF
NA | TRBJ1-6 | TRBV7-2 | TRBD1 | TGTGCCAGCAGCTTAGTAGGGACAGCAGGTCTCCACTTT | CASSLVGTAGLHF
NA | TRBJ2-6 | TRBV7-9 | NA | TGTGCCAGCAGACAAACCACAGGAAACTCTGGGGCCAACGTCCTGACTTTC | CASRQTTGNSGANVLTF
NA | TRBJ2-3 | TRBV9 | TRBD2 | TGTGCCAGCAGCGTAGCGGCTAGCGGAAGCACAGATACGCAGTATTTT | CASSVAASGSTDTQYF
few | TRBJ2-1 | TRBV6-4 | NA | TGTGCCAGCAGTGACTTTAAAAATGAGCAGTTCTTC | CASSDFKNEQFF
NA | TRBJ1-1 | TRBV30 | NA | TGTGCCTGGAGTGTCGGCTTCATGAACACTGAAGCTTTCTTT | CAWSVGFMNTEAFF
NA | TRBJ1-1 | TRBV29-1 | NA | TGCAGCGTTGGGGGATGGGGGGCGGATCTGACTGAAGCTTTCTTT | CSVGGWGADLTEAFF
NA | TRBJ2-7 | TRBV27 | TRBD2 | TGTGCCACCAGGCCCGGTCCCGGGGGAGGGGAGCAGTACTTC | CATRPGPGGGEQYF
NA | TRBJ1-2 | TRBV11-2 | NA | TGTGCCAGCAGCTTAGTGGGCAGGGTGGGGTATGGCTACACCTTC | CASSLVGRVGYGYTF
NA | TRBJ2-7 | TRBV9 | NA | TGTGCCAGCAGCGTAAGTACGGTGTCCTACGAGCAGTACTTC | CASSVSTVSYEQYF
few | TRBJ2-5 | TRBV18 | NA | TGTGCCAGCTCACCACAGGAGACCCAGTACTTC | CASSPQETQYF
few | TRBJ2-1 | TRBV5-1 | NA | TGCGCCAGCAGCTTGGGGGCCTCCTACAATGAGCAGTTCTTC | CASSLGASYNEQFF
few | TRBJ2-5 | TRBV23-1 | TRBD1 | TGCGCCAGCAGTCCCCTCGAAGACAGGGGTCTTGAGACCCAGTACTTC | CASSPLEDRGLETQYF
once | TRBJ2-5 | TRBV14 | TRBD1 | TGTGCCAGCAGCCCTCGACAGGGTGAGACCCAGTACTTC | CASSPRQGETQYF
NA | TRBJ2-2 | TRBV29-1 | NA | TGCAGCGTTGGGTGGACAACCAACACCGGGGAGCTGTTTTTT | CSVGWTTNTGELFF
NA | TRBJ2-5 | TRBV2 | TRBD2 | TGTGCCAGCAGTGAACGGACTAGAGGGGAAGAGACCCAGTACTTC | CASSERTRGEETQYF
NA | TRBJ2-5 | TRBV5-6 | TRBD2 | TGTGCCAGCAGCTTGGGCGGGGGGCAGCAAGAGACCCAGTACTTC | CASSLGGGQQETQYF
NA | TRBJ1-6 | TRBV30 | NA | TGTGCCTGGAGTGGTCTGAGCTCCTATAATTCACCCCTCCACTTT | CAWSGLSSYNSPLHF
NA | TRBJ2-7 | TRBV23-1 | TRBD1 | TGCGCCAGCCACCCCACCGGGACAGGGGACTACGAGCAGTACTTC | CASHPTGTGDYEQYF
NA | TRBJ1-2 | TRBV27 | TRBD1 | TGTGCCAGCAGTTACGGACAGGACTATGGCTACACCTTC | CASSYGQDYGYTF
NA | TRBJ2-5 | TRBV7-2 | TRBD2 | TGTGCCAGCAGCTTAGCTACTAGCGGGTCGAAGACCCAGTACTTC | CASSLATSGSKTQYF
NA | TRBJ1-6 | TRBV30 | NA | TGTGCACGTCGTACCCCGGCAGATAATTCACCCCTCCACTTT | CARRTPADNSPLHF
NA | TRBJ2-3 | TRBV7-8 | NA | TGTGCCAGCAGCTTATTCGGGATTACAGATACGCAGTATTTT | CASSLFGITDTQYF
NA | TRBJ2-5 | TRBV20-1 | NA | TGCAGTGCTAGCCAACGAGAGACCCAGTACTTC | CSASQRETQYF
NA | TRBJ1-4 | TRBV7-9 | NA | TGTGCCAGCAGCTCAGATGGGACGGTCGGAAAACTGTTTTTT | CASSSDGTVGKLFF
once | TRBJ2-5 | TRBV29-1 | NA | TGCAGCGGGGGCGGGAAGAACCAAGAGACCCAGTACTTC | CSGGGKNQETQYF
NA | TRBJ2-7 | TRBV4-1 | TRBD1 | TGCGCCAGCAGCCCTAGGGACAGGTATAGCCCCTACGAGCAGTACTTC | CASSPRDRYSPYEQYF
NA | TRBJ2-7 | TRBV5-6 | NA | TGTGCCAGCAGCCGCACAGCCTACGAGCAGTACTTC | CASSRTAYEQYF
NA | TRBJ2-5 | TRBV4-1 | TRBD2 | TGCGCCAGCAGCCAAGAGGGGCTGAACGACTGGCGGGGGTGGGAGACCCAGTACTTC | CASSQEGLNDWRGWETQYF
NA | TRBJ1-2 | TRBV6-5 | NA | TGTGCCAGCAGTCCAAACGAAGACGGTATCTATGGCTACACCTTC | CASSPNEDGIYGYTF
NA | TRBJ1-5 | TRBV10-3 | NA | TGTGCCATCAGTGACCTCGACGGGGGCAGGGAGCCCCAGCATTTT | CAISDLDGGREPQHF
few | TRBJ1-5 | TRBV7-9 | NA | TGTGCCAGCAGCCGGGGCGCGGGTCAGCCCCAGCATTTT | CASSRGAGQPQHF
NA | TRBJ1-5 | TRBV30 | NA | TGTGCCTGGAGTGGTACCCGGGTGGGAGGATACAATCAGCCCCAGCATTTT | CAWSGTRVGGYNQPQHF
NA | TRBJ1-5 | TRBV29-1 | TRBD1 | TGCAGCGTTGCCAGGGGGCAAGATCAGCCCCAGCATTTT | CSVARGQDQPQHF
NA | TRBJ2-7 | TRBV29-1 | NA | TGCAGCGTTGAATGTCAGGCAGGATCGATCACCTACGAGCAGTACTTC | CSVECQAGSITYEQYF
few | TRBJ2-1 | TRBV5-4 | NA | TGTGCCAGCAGCTTGGATGGGGGTGAGCAGTTCTTC | CASSLDGGEQFF
once | TRBJ2-5 | TRBV14 | NA | TGTGCCAGCAGCCAATACCCGACAGGACAAGAGACCCAGTACTTC | CASSQYPTGQETQYF
NA | TRBJ1-3 | TRBV4-1 | NA | TGCGCCAGCAGCCCCAGGCAGGGCAATGGAAACACCATATATTTT | CASSPRQGNGNTIYF
NA | TRBJ2-6 | TRBV30 | NA | TGTGCAGGGCAGGGTGTTGGGGCCAACGTCCTGACTTTC | CAGQGVGANVLTF
NA | TRBJ2-7 | TRBV7-9 | NA | TGTGCCAGCAGCTTAGGACAGGGAGGTCTCTACGAGCAGTACTTC | CASSLGQGGLYEQYF
few | TRBJ2-7 | TRBV18 | NA | TGTGCCAGCTCAAAGAACGGCTACGAGCAGTACTTC | CASSKNGYEQYF
once | TRBJ1-3 | TRBV25-1 | NA | TGTGCCAGCAGTGGCGTTAACTCTGGAAACACCATATATTTT | CASSGVNSGNTIYF
NA | TRBJ2-1 | TRBV18 | TRBD2 | TGTGCCAGCTCACCTTTAGCGGGGATCGCCTACAATGAGCAGTTCTTC | CASSPLAGIAYNEQFF
NA | TRBJ2-5 | TRBV30 | NA | TGTGCCTGGAGCGTCGGGGCCAGCAGGAAAGAGACCCAGTACTTC | CAWSVGASRKETQYF
NA | TRBJ1-5 | TRBV1 | NA | TGCACCAGCAGCCAAGGGCAGCAGCCCCAGCATTTT | CTSSQGQQPQHF
NA | TRBJ2-7 | TRBV29-1 | NA | TGCAGCGTCGCTCTGAGGGTCCAGGAGGGCGAGCAGTACTTC | CSVALRVQEGEQYF
NA | TRBJ2-3 | TRBV5-1 | NA | TGCGCCAGCAGCTTGATTAGTTCAGATACGCAGTATTTT | CASSLISSDTQYF
NA | TRBJ2-7 | TRBV5-6 | TRBD2 | TGTGCCAGCAGCTTCCCGACTAGCGGCTCGCGTGGGCAGTACTTC | CASSFPTSGSRGQYF